This T cell receptor beta chain originates from a study of OX40 agonist ivuxolimab in advanced cancers. Study at large: Eligibility admitted prior anti-PD-1, anti-PD-L1 or anti-CTLA-4 therapy; around 38% had some.

In the case of this clone: Its target is not known.

Overall study results and limits: Expanded clones tended on average to be more numerous among CD8+ T cells than CD4+. At 0.1 to 3.0 mg/kg and by week 6, clonal expansion occurred in CD4+ and CD8+ blood T cells.

The CDR3 is 14 amino acids. Trimming pared 9 bases from V and 4 bases from J, leaving 17 bases between. Germline CDR1 is MNHNS and CDR2 is SASEGT. Clones were sequenced by immunoSEQ multiplex PCR, and TCRdb holds only the in-frame ones, with some missing. The table has 95,000 to 150,000 clones, over 85% seen once; the top ten hold over 0.15%. The sequence came from an adult with an advanced solid tumor such as melanoma, head and neck, liver or kidney cancer. The chain carries TRBV6-1 and TRBJ2-3, with D tentatively TRBD1 or TRBD2 (5 bases each). This specimen consisted of CD4+ or CD8+ T cells sorted from blood, obtained in a trial of the OX40 agonist ivuxolimab. CDR3 coding DNA: TGTGCCAGTACCCATGGGGGTAGGCCAGATACGCAGTATTTT. Translation gives CASTHGGRPDTQYF.